These 15 T cell receptor beta chains share one sample of origin, sequenced in a study of cytomegalovirus exposure and HLA in healthy donors. The study ran its PCR with 60 Vbeta and 13 Jbeta primers. Sequencing used immunoSEQ multiplex PCR; TCRdb keeps in-frame clones, though not all of them. The sample has 90,000 to 120,000 clones; 75% to 85% are singletons. Material for sequencing was PBMCs. The receptors come from a woman younger than 30 in good health and CMV-seronegative.

The J gene is TRBJ2-5, the V gene TRBV6-1; D ambiguous. The V gene's germline CDR1 is MNHNS and CDR2 SASEGT. V lost 6 bases, J lost 5 bases, and 7 bases lay in between. The CDR3 runs to 11 residues. The chain's CDR3 is CASSPRETQYF. In DNA, the CDR3 is TGTGCCAGCAGCCCGAGGGAGACCCAGTACTTC.

The chain carries TRBV18 and TRBJ1-4; 8 nucleotides match TRBD1. V was pared by 4 bases and J by 5 bases, with 6 bases of the junction left unmatched. Germline lookup yields CDR1 KGHSH and CDR2 LQKENI. This CDR3 is built from 15 residues. CDR3 region: CASSRGTGSNEKLFF. The DNA of the CDR3 is TGTGCCAGCTCACGGGGGACAGGCTCAAATGAAAAACTGTTTTTT.

The chain employs TRBV27 and TRBJ1-5; perhaps TRBD1 as D (6 bases). CDR1 MNHEY and CDR2 SMNVEV come from the germline V gene (reference sequence). V was clipped by 0 bases and J by 9 bases, with 12 bases between them. This CDR3 spans 14 amino acids. As DNA, the CDR3 is TGTGCCAGCAGTTTATCAAGGGGGAAGCGGCCCCAGCATTTT. Protein: CASSLSRGKRPQHF.

This chain links TRBV5-4 with TRBJ2-2, with TRBD1 identical over 7 bases. V lost 4 bases to trimming and J lost 6 bases; unmatched junction nucleotides: 3. This CDR3 comprises 13 residues. CDR1 and CDR2 (germline): SGHNT, YYREEE (reference sequence). In DNA, the CDR3 is TGTGCCAGCAGCCGACAGGGTCCCGGGGAGCTGTTTTTT. This gives the protein CASSRQGPGELFF.

The chain recombines TRBV25-1 with TRBJ1-2; 9 nucleotides match TRBD1. CDR1 is MGHDK, CDR2 SYGVNS, per germline. V lost 7 bases and J lost 7; bases outside the gene matches: 16. This CDR3 comprises 16 residues. CDR3 DNA sequence: TGTGCCAGCACCGACGCGGACAGGGGCCATTTGGGTGGCTACACCTTC. Encoded protein: CASTDADRGHLGGYTF.

This clone was seen a handful of times. This chain connects TRBV5-6 to TRBJ1-1, with TRBD1 matching over 7 bases. The CDR3 totals 15 residues. From germline, CDR1 is SGHDT and CDR2 YYEEEE. The junction had 5 bases not matched to a gene; V was cut back by 2 bases and J by 1 base. The CDR3 is CASSFIGQANTEAFF. The CDR3 region has the DNA TGTGCCAGCAGCTTCATTGGACAGGCGAACACTGAAGCTTTCTTT.

The rearrangement links TRBV28 to TRBJ2-6; D perhaps matches TRBD1 (6 bases). The germline V gene encodes CDR1 MDHEN and CDR2 SYDVKM. Trimming left V 3 bases short and J 4 bases short, with 16 bases between. CDR3 size: 17 residues. The CDR3: CASSLPTQGTGANVLTF. For the CDR3, the DNA is TGTGCCAGCAGTTTGCCCACCCAGGGGACCGGGGCCAACGTCCTGACTTTC.

V and J are TRBV28 and TRBJ2-5; no clear D. V lost 4 bases and J 1 base, leaving 13 bases between the germline ends. This CDR3 spans 15 amino acids. Germline CDR1 MDHEN, CDR2 SYDVKM. The CDR3 loop reads CASSSEFAVQETQYF. In nucleotides, the CDR3 is TGTGCCAGCAGTTCTGAATTCGCGGTCCAAGAGACCCAGTACTTC.

The gene calls are TRBV7-9 and TRBJ2-1; 7 nucleotides match TRBD2. Germline CDR1 reads SEHNR; CDR2 reads FQNEAQ (reference sequence). CDR3 length: 13 amino acids. Unmatched junction bases numbered 11, after V lost 11 bases and J lost 7 bases. The CDR3 sequence is CALRRGSGNEQFF. In nucleotides, the CDR3 is TGTGCCCTAAGGCGGGGGTCCGGGAATGAGCAGTTCTTC.

This clone came up a few times. The J gene is TRBJ2-5, the V gene TRBV5-6, with D perhaps matching TRBD1 (5 bases). Germline V lookup: CDR1 SGHDT, CDR2 YYEEEE. This CDR3 has 15 amino acids. V lost 4 bases, J lost 0 bases, and 13 bases lay in between. This CDR3 reads CASSQTATYQETQYF. The CDR3 nucleotides read TGTGCCAGCAGCCAGACAGCTACCTACCAAGAGACCCAGTACTTC.

This clone was seen once. The rearrangement links TRBV7-8 to TRBJ1-3, with a possible D match to TRBD1 (6 bases). The germline V gene encodes CDR1 SGHVS and CDR2 FQNEAQ. The CDR3 sequence is 13 residues long. V dropped 8 bases and J dropped 1 base, with 9 bases sitting between them. This CDR3 is CASYQGSGNTIYF. The CDR3 bases are TGTGCCAGCTATCAGGGGTCTGGAAACACCATATATTTT.

The genes are TRBV5-5 and TRBJ1-2; 9 nucleotides agree with TRBD1. CDR1 and CDR2 (germline): SGHKS, YYEKEE (reference sequence). J gave up 7 bases and V 0 bases, and 7 bases lay outside the gene matches. The CDR3 runs to 15 residues. This CDR3 is CASSLAQGASGGYTF. The CDR3 coding sequence is TGTGCCAGCAGCTTGGCACAGGGGGCCAGCGGTGGCTACACCTTC.

The chain couples TRBV28 to TRBJ2-7; D gene uncertain. Germline V gene sequence: CDR1 MDHEN, CDR2 SYDVKM. The V end lost 8 bases, the J end lost 2 bases, and 16 bases lay between the germline ends. This CDR3 is built from 14 residues. The CDR3 DNA is TGTGCCAGCCGACCTCCGACACCTACCTACGAGCAGTACTTC. Translated: CASRPPTPTYEQYF.

As DNA, the CDR3 is TGTGCCAGCAGCTTAGGGGACAGTAGCAATCAGCCCCAGCATTTT. Its protein is CASSLGDSSNQPQHF. The gene calls are TRBV7-8 and TRBJ1-5, with TRBD1 matching 7 bases. J lost 0 bases, V lost 1 base, and 0 bases had no gene match. The V gene's germline CDR1 is SGHVS and CDR2 FQNEAQ. This CDR3 is built from 15 residues.

This chain links TRBV19 with TRBJ2-3, with a weak D call TRBD1 (5 bases). Germline CDR1 and CDR2: LNHDA and SQIVND (reference sequence). The V and J ends lost 3 bases and 2 bases respectively, with 15 bases between them. The CDR3 is 16 residues long. In nucleotides, the CDR3 is TGTGCCAGTAGTATGTTCGTACAGGCCCTCACAGATACGCAGTATTTT. Residues: CASSMFVQALTDTQYF.